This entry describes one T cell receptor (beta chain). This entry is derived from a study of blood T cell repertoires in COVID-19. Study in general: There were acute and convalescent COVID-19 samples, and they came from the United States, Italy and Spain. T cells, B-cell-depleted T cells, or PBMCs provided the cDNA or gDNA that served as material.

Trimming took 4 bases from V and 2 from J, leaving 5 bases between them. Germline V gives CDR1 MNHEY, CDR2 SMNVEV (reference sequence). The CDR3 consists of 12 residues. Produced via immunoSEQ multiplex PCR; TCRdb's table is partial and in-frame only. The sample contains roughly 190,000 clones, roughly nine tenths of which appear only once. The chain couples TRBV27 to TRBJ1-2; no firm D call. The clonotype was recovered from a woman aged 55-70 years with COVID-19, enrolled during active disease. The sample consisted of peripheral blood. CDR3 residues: CASSSGNYGYTF. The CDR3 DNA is TGTGCCAGCAGTTCCGGGAACTATGGCTACACCTTC.